This entry features one T cell receptor beta chain sequence. Which antigen it targets is not known. It has no much larger one-base neighbor in the sample; base qualities were not kept. The CDR3 sequence holds 16 residues, the cysteine and phenylalanine included. The entry retains the CDR3 DNA only, 48 bases that are in frame from base 1. Clipping removes 2 bases from V and 2 bases from J, with 5 as the unmatched junction base count. Via the germline V gene, CDR1 is MNHEY and CDR2 SVGAGI. These data originate in a study of cytomegalovirus exposure and HLA in healthy donors (dated by TCRdb to 2016 to 2017). With respect to the entire study: According to an earlier analysis of 587 of the donors, about 179 million T cells yielded over 100 million unique TCR beta sequences and about 300 Gb of sequence data. An early release covering some 640 HLA-typed donors comprised around 300 gigabases of sequencing data and around 80 million unique TCR sequences. Among the roughly 400 genotyped donors, around 81% belonged to the genetic ancestry cluster associated with self-reported Caucasian donors. The study aimed to test whether cataloging public T cell receptors could reveal signatures of past pathogen exposure. The T cell repertoires of some 700 subjects were profiled by immunosequencing and related to cytomegalovirus serostatus. Besides the first cohort of roughly 700 subjects, a separate validation cohort made up of roughly 120 different subjects was used. The study combined high-throughput TCR immunosequencing, statistical association of individual TCRs with disease status, and machine learning to predict cytomegalovirus infection status. A later analysis re-analyzed previously published TCR beta repertoires from 666 donors and added high-resolution HLA genotyping to study TCR occurrence patterns. Rather than using new phenotypic data, the later analysis identified candidate immune exposures from TCR beta sequences and from how often those sequences occurred across donors. An earlier analysis of some 500 of the donors used high-throughput TCR beta sequencing to judge whether each TCR beta V gene segment behaved as functional or pseudogenic. Donor age, sex, ethnicity and CMV serostatus were compiled alongside the repertoire data. A later genetic analysis used genome-wide SNP genotypes for about 55% of the 666 donors, treating that subset as a discovery cohort. All discovery cohort repertoires had been generated on a single sequencing platform. HLA typing included class I and class II loci at four-digit resolution. Typing coverage differed by locus: A, B, C, DRB1 and DQB1 were typed in about 620-630 donors, DQA1 in roughly 500, DPA1 in 600 to 610, and DPB1 in approximately 450. Several DR-DQ haplotypes were treated as single units for association and clustering because of strong linkage in the cohort. Among a few hundred genotyped donors of the cohort, an average of roughly 240,000 unique TCR beta nucleotide sequences were sequenced per donor, roughly 18% of them non-productive. The paper's findings and limits, for the study overall: In vitro tests confirmed that a few of the cytomegalovirus-associated TCR beta chains recognize cytomegalovirus antigens. Presence/absence analyses assumed roughly uniform sequencing depth across donors, an assumption that may not hold. Most TCR sequences were seen in very few donors, while some public TCRs were found in many individuals. Cytomegalovirus status was reported to be diagnosed by the classifier with high specificity and sensitivity in both the original and validation cohorts. In a later genetic analysis, fewer N-insertions in productive TCRs were reported among donors in an Asian-associated ancestry cluster than the roughly 700-donor mean. Immune exposure information for the cohort was limited to CMV serostatus. Because some donors lacked HLA typing at each locus, the association tests relied only on the typed subset. In a later analysis, over 15,000 TCR beta sequences were associated with specific HLA alleles at a false discovery rate of 0.05. Some IMGT-functional V segments, including TRBV6-2 and TRBV6-3, could not be told apart with the 87-base-pair reads, so those segments were excluded. In this cohort, only TCR beta chains were sequenced, and detectable features were limited by the absence of alpha or paired-chain data. A cluster of highly shared sequence variants was judged likely to represent a technical artifact of the sequencing pipeline. About 17 rarely observed V segments, including chromosome 9 orphons, were excluded from the earlier analysis of about 600 of the donors because counts were too low. A later analysis found that HLA-associated TCR beta chains were more clonally expanded and had lower generation probabilities than equally common non-associated chains. A further reported finding was that TCR beta sequences accurately predicted the HLA-A and HLA-B alleles for most subjects in the first cohort. Linkage disequilibrium might explain the correlated functional status among segregating V segments, but an unknown experimental factor could not be excluded. A later analysis found that most CMV-associated TCR beta chains appeared HLA-restricted, with HLA associations seemingly driven largely by CMV exposure. The study listed 164 TCR beta chains as associated with cytomegalovirus. A later genetic analysis associated a missense DCLRE1C variant with V-gene and J-gene trimming of TCR beta chains, and an independent cohort replicated the association. An earlier analysis of around 600 of the donors showed that most TCR beta V segments appeared in productive rearrangements either about 87% or about 30% of the time, which broadly matched IMGT annotations. It was suggested by the authors that the approach could potentially be generalized to other disease states and immunological phenotypes. Several of the top co-occurrence clusters appeared to be linked to parvovirus B19, influenza, CMV and Epstein-Barr virus, according to a later analysis. Assigning TCR associations to individual alleles was difficult when HLA alleles, especially DR and DQ, strongly co-occurred. In a later analysis, TCR association rates were found to vary across HLA loci, with the most associated TCRs seen for DRB1 alleles and the fewest for HLA-C alleles.

The cohort was made up of around 720 healthy bone marrow donors. Cohort members were all nominally healthy when sampled, although unrecorded immune exposures were likely present. The donor was CMV seropositive and belonged to the group of some 290 seropositive cohort members. Each donor provided a peripheral blood sample, and peripheral blood mononuclear cells were used for TCR beta sequencing. Genomic DNA extraction from the blood cell samples was performed with the Qiagen DNeasy Blood Extraction Kit. Library construction relied on the immunoSEQ multiplex PCR assay. The multiplex PCR relied on a mix of 60 forward primers for TCR Vbeta segments and 13 reverse primers for TCR Jbeta segments. A multiplex PCR assay on genomic DNA amplified the CDR3 region of rearranged TCR beta genes. On the Illumina HiSeq System, the amplified TCR beta libraries were sequenced as 87-base-pair reads. Per the source publication's procedure: A later analysis tallied roughly 76 million unique TCR beta chains across the 666 repertoires, and around 12 million of those chains were shared by two or more donors. A nearest-neighbor algorithm error-corrected the raw reads and collapsed the reads into unique sequences, merging closely related sequences to remove PCR and sequencing errors. V, D and J gene segments were assigned by aligning CDR3 sequences to IMGT reference sequences. For a sequence to be retained, a match of at least six nucleotides to both a V gene segment and a J gene segment was required. Rearrangements were classified as productive when the CDR3 lacked stop codons and remained in frame with V and J, and all other rearrangements were classified as non-productive. CDR3 was defined according to IMGT convention as the region running from the second conserved V-encoded cysteine to the conserved J-encoded phenylalanine. In an earlier analysis of 587 of the donors, sequences lacking an unambiguous match to a single V gene segment were excluded. In an earlier analysis of approximately 590 of the donors, a V segment was called functional when productive rearrangements were above 56.7%, and segregating when the standard deviation between donors exceeded 5%. A statistical classification framework was built to diagnose cytomegalovirus status from the catalog of TCR beta chain sequences. In a later analysis, V and J genes were assigned by comparing TCR nucleotide sequences against IMGT/GENE-DB human TR gene sequences. The TCRdist pipeline was used in a later analysis to assign CDR3 sequences and most-parsimonious VDJ recombination scenarios. In a later analysis, each TCR beta chain was defined by its CDR3 amino acid sequence together with its V-gene family, and reads lacking a unique V-gene family were excluded. To address suspected cross-contamination and a sequencing artifact, a later analysis removed a few hundred highly shared, low-generation-probability nucleotide sequences. A later analysis calculated a clonal expansion index for each public chain from normalized within-repertoire ranks of inferred template counts. A later analysis computed generation probabilities with a VDJ recombination model fitted to out-of-frame rearrangements, and checked the results against IGoR. In a later analysis, TCR-TCR, TCR-HLA and TCR-CMV co-occurrence was scored with hypergeometric tests, and a repertoire-size bias correction was applied to TCR pairs. In a later analysis, false discovery rates were estimated by permuting HLA or CMV assignments 20 times. In a later analysis, co-occurring TCRs were grouped using DBSCAN, with TCRdist sequence similarity added in when clustering inside HLA-allele-positive subsets. For co-occurrence clustering, repertoires with fewer than 30,000 or more than 120,000 public chains were excluded, along with four to six repertoires with anomalous nucleotide sharing. Not all clones reach the TCRdb copy of this immuneACCESS table, which keeps in-frame sequences only. Checked studies attribute under half of the gap to unresolved V genes and leave the rest unexplained. That table is the source of V, J and clone size, and D and trimming were worked out from the DNA. The sample table lists 90,000 or so clones, 82% of them with a count of one. The ten biggest clones cover approximately 3.6% of the sample.

The receptor was derived from a man aged 25 to 40 in good health and CMV-seropositive. This chain joins TRBV6-5 to TRBJ2-1, and TRBD1 matches 8 of the central bases. Specimen: PBMCs. The CDR3 region: CASSYRPTGAYNEQFF. In nucleotide form, the sequence is TGTGCCAGCAGTTACCGACCGACAGGGGCCTACAATGAGCAGTTCTTC.